One T cell receptor beta chain is described in this entry. Its cognate antigen is unknown. The CDR3 runs to 15 residues. Germline loops: CDR1 SGDLS, CDR2 YYNGEE. The sample belongs to a study of monozygotic twins with inflammatory bowel disease. General study results and limits: Support was absent for any single strong signal or clonotype linked to IBD. IBD patients had lower TCRbeta diversity (inverse Simpson) than healthy co-twins. There were differing immunosuppressive treatments, which may have added variability to patient repertoires.

Every TCR library used about 3,700 ng of total RNA. From its re-call of the 5' RACE reads, TCRdb lists each CDR3 protein once, without DNA. The sample table includes roughly 150,000 distinct CDR3 sequences. This chain connects TRBV9 to TRBJ2-3. The specimen sequenced was blood. The clonotype comes from a human donor with ulcerative colitis or Crohn's disease, or a healthy co-twin of an affected twin (not recorded which). CDR3 amino acids: CASSPRRTSTDTQYF.